Sequencing of this TCR beta chain was carried out in a study of regulatory T cells in long-lasting Graves disease. Concerning this clonotype: A read error is likely here: a far larger clone is one base away.

Assembly of TCR beta libraries relied on iRepertoire HTBI primers together with Arm-PCR of CDR3 regions. Via MiXCR, TCRdb re-called the multiplex PCR reads, giving one row per CDR3 protein. The data show hundreds of thousands of distinct CDR3 sequences, 16% seen once. Time point: newly diagnosed GD, antithyroid drugs for less than 3 months. From PBMCs, RNA was extracted and then used to make the TCR library. CDR3 size: 16 residues. With 8 bases clipped from V and 4 bases from J, the junction kept 13 bases outside the gene matches. From germline, CDR1 is MNHEY and CDR2 SVGEGT. This sample also belongs to another study, concerning T cells in Graves' hyperthyroidism and ophthalmopathy. That report adds: Using the HTBI primer set, a first-round RT-PCR was run on the TCR CDR3. A 13 V-J model separated ophthalmopathy from stable hyperthyroidism.

This sequence was found in a man aged 40-55 years with Graves disease. This chain uses TRBV6-2 or TRBV6-3 with TRBJ2-3; the match to TRBD2 covers 9 bases. Source: peripheral blood mononuclear cells (PBMCs), taken at new diagnosis, from a patient treated with antithyroid drugs. The CDR3 DNA reads as TGTGCCAGCGGTGGGATAGCGGGGGAGCGGGCAGATACGCAGTATTTT. This translates into CASGGIAGERADTQYF.